These 15 T cell receptor beta chains share one sample of origin, sequenced in a study of T cells expressing NK-cell markers. TCRdb reworked the 5' RACE reads into one entry per CDR3 protein, no DNA. The table lists about 160,000 distinct CDR3 sequences. The sequencing input was blood T cells: a sorted CD56 or NKG2C T cell subset, CD4+ or CD8+ T cells, or bulk PBMC T cells (not recorded which). These receptors were obtained from a woman aged 18 to 75 in good health.

Here the CDR3 reads CASSLGPPGNEQYF. The genes are TRBV5-1 and TRBJ2-7; there is no DNA to check the TCRdb D call of TRBD1. CDR1 and CDR2 from the germline V gene are SGHRS and YFSETQ. The CDR3 extends over 14 amino acids.

The chain's CDR3 is CSVYPGQINEQFF. V gene TRBV29-1 combines with J gene TRBJ2-1; no DNA is available, so the TRBD1 call from TCRdb remains unchecked. Germline V gives CDR1 SQVTM, CDR2 ANQGSEA. The CDR3 runs to 13 residues.

The chain carries TRBV7-9 and TRBJ2-7; absent DNA, TCRdb's TRBD1 call cannot be checked. CDR3 length: 15 residues. Germline lookup yields CDR1 SEHNR and CDR2 FQNEAQ (reference sequence). The CDR3 sequence: CASSQESGISYEQYF.

The genes are TRBV28 and TRBJ2-5; there is no DNA to check the TCRdb D call of TRBD2. Germline V CDR1 and CDR2: MDHEN, SYDVKM. The CDR3 spans 15 residues. The CDR3 reads CASSSSGREQETQYF.

The chain carries TRBV5-1 and TRBJ2-7; TCRdb's D call of TRBD1 is untestable without DNA. CDR1 and CDR2 (germline): SGHRS, YFSETQ. The CDR3 has 14 residues. The CDR3 protein is CASSTGQPTYEQYF.

The gene calls are TRBV12-3 or TRBV12-4 and TRBJ1-5. The CDR3 spans 12 residues. The CDR3 reads CASSSPPGPQHF.

The chain's CDR3 is CSAVGTSGINEQFF. The rearrangement joins TRBV20-1 to TRBJ2-1; absent DNA, TCRdb's TRBD2 call cannot be checked. Germline V gene sequence: CDR1 DFQATT, CDR2 SNEGSKA (reference sequence). The CDR3 spans 14 residues.

The V gene is TRBV20-1, the J gene TRBJ2-5. The germline gives CDR1 DFQATT, CDR2 SNEGSKA (reference sequence). This CDR3 has 13 amino acids. The CDR3 protein is CSASLRLMRTQYF.

The chain links TRBV12-3 or TRBV12-4 to TRBJ1-3. This CDR3 has 11 residues. The CDR3 reads CASSFFNTIYF.

The chain joins TRBV24-1 to TRBJ1-1. Germline lookup yields CDR1 KGHDR and CDR2 SFDVKD. This CDR3 is 14 amino acids long. The CDR3 sequence is CATSDPDLWVQAFF.

The chain has TRBV12-3 or TRBV12-4 and TRBJ1-5. The CDR3 runs 14 residues. CDR3 loop: CASSAINSNQPQHF.

V is TRBV10-3 and J is TRBJ1-6. The germline gives CDR1 ENHRY, CDR2 SYGVKD. This CDR3 region has 14 residues. CDR3 region: CAISEGRANSPLHF.

The J gene is TRBJ1-1, the V gene TRBV7-8. The CDR3 consists of 15 residues. Germline loops: CDR1 SGHVS, CDR2 FQNEAQ. The CDR3 loop reads CASSLEGFTLGEAFF.

The V and J genes are TRBV5-1 and TRBJ2-1; with no DNA, the TCRdb D assignment of TRBD2 cannot be verified. The CDR3 covers 14 residues. From germline, CDR1 is SGHRS and CDR2 YFSETQ. The CDR3 sequence is CASSLLSGWRGQFF. The full variable domain, completed using reference TRBV5-1 and TRBJ2-1, is KAGVTQTPRYLIKTRGQQVTLSCSPISGHRSVSWYQQTPGQGLQFLFEYFSETQRNKGNFPGRFSGRQFSNSRSEMNVSTLELGDSALYLCASSLLSGWRGQFFGPGTRLTVL.

J is TRBJ2-5 and V is TRBV7-3; TCRdb's D call, TRBD2, is unchecked because there is no DNA. From germline, CDR1 is SGHTA and CDR2 FQGTGA. The CDR3 spans 15 residues. The CDR3 is CASSQRGTKQETQYF.